Shown below are 32 T cell receptor beta chains from a single sample sequenced in a study of sequential checkpoint blockade in melanoma. Treatment indicated: randomized to nivolumab then ipilimumab (arm A) or the reverse (arm B). Produced via immunoSEQ multiplex PCR; TCRdb's table is partial and in-frame only. The table lists roughly 3,000 clones, 15% to 20% of them singletons, with 28% in the top ten. Sequencing used tumor tissue (inferred from file names), obtained from a patient given nivolumab and ipilimumab in sequence. These receptors came from a human donor with melanoma.

V is TRBV19 and J is TRBJ1-6; 10 nucleotides align to TRBD1. The CDR3 spans 15 residues. J gave up 8 bases and V 5 bases, and 6 bases lay outside the gene matches. Germline V lookup: CDR1 LNHDA, CDR2 SQIVND (reference sequence). CDR3: CASSQPTGGYSPLHF. CDR3 DNA sequence: TGTGCCAGTAGTCAGCCGACAGGGGGCTATTCACCCCTCCACTTT. The full variable domain, its missing parts supplied by reference TRBV19 and TRBJ1-6, is DGGITQSPKYLFRKEGQNVTLSCEQNLNHDAMYWYRQDPGQGLRLIYYSQIVNDFQKGDIAEGYSVSREKKESFPLTVTSAQKNPTAFYLCASSQPTGGYSPLHFGNGTRLTVT.

This clone is classed as large. The genes are TRBV11-3 and TRBJ2-1; 8 nucleotides agree with TRBD2. The CDR3 has 16 residues. Trimming cost V 5 bases and J 6 bases; bases outside gene matches: 12. The germline gives CDR1 SGHNT, CDR2 YENEEA. This CDR3 is CASSPPGAGGPNEQFF. CDR3 nucleotides: TGTGCCAGCAGCCCTCCGGGGGCGGGGGGCCCCAATGAGCAGTTCTTC.

This clone has at least ten counts. The chain carries TRBV7-2 and TRBJ1-5; 9 bases agree with TRBD1. This CDR3 is 13 amino acids long. Germline CDR1 reads SGHTA; CDR2 reads FQGNSA. V dropped 5 bases and J dropped 7; count of bases not matched to a gene: 3. The CDR3 coding sequence is TGTGCCAGCAGCCTGGACAGGGGCCAGCCCCAGCATTTT. Encoded protein: CASSLDRGQPQHF.

The rearrangement uses TRBV19 and TRBJ2-2; D possibly corresponds to TRBD2 (5 bases). V was shortened by 3 bases and J by 6 bases, with 11 bases between the two germline ends. In germline, CDR1 is LNHDA, CDR2 SQIVND (reference sequence). The CDR3 totals 14 residues. CDR3 sequence: CASSMGVVPGELFF. The CDR3 bases are TGTGCCAGTAGTATGGGAGTCGTCCCCGGGGAGCTGTTTTTT. The full variable domain, its missing parts supplied by reference TRBV19 and TRBJ2-2, is DGGITQSPKYLFRKEGQNVTLSCEQNLNHDAMYWYRQDPGQGLRLIYYSQIVNDFQKGDIAEGYSVSREKKESFPLTVTSAQKNPTAFYLCASSMGVVPGELFFGEGSRLTVL.

Ten or more counts support this clone. This chain connects TRBV11-3 to TRBJ2-7; a possible D gene is TRBD2 (5 bases). The CDR3 is 15 amino acids. The germline gives CDR1 SGHNT, CDR2 YENEEA. Trimming took 2 bases from V and 2 from J, leaving 13 bases between them. CDR3 loop: CASSLYTGLAYEQYV. CDR3 sequence (DNA): TGTGCCAGCAGCTTATATACGGGGTTAGCCTACGAGCAGTACGTC.

A few counts support this clone. The V call is TRBV11-3, the J call TRBJ1-4; tentatively, D is TRBD1 (5 bases). This CDR3 region has 15 residues. The V gene lost 5 bases and the J gene lost 1 base, with 11 bases spanning the gap. CDR1 is SGHNT, CDR2 YENEEA, per germline. DNA of the CDR3: TGTGCCAGCAGCGCGGGGGGGAGAACTAATGAAAAACTGTTTTTT. Protein product: CASSAGGRTNEKLFF.

This chain uses TRBV23-1 with TRBJ2-3; 8 bases map to TRBD1. TRBV23-1 is designated an ORF whose function remains uncertain. The CDR3 is made up of 14 amino acids. Trimming cost V 3 bases and J 1 base; bases outside gene matches: 0. The CDR3 sequence is CASSQGQGTDTQYF. The CDR3 coding sequence is TGCGCCAGCAGTCAGGGACAGGGCACAGATACGCAGTATTTT.

The V and J genes are TRBV5-1 and TRBJ2-5; no reliable D call. Trimming removed 0 bases from V and 2 bases from J, with 11 bases in between. The germline V gene has CDR1 SGHRS and CDR2 YFSETQ. The CDR3 length is 15 residues. CDR3 amino acids: CASSLAEIDQETQYF. The CDR3 nucleotides are TGCGCCAGCAGCTTGGCCGAGATAGATCAAGAGACCCAGTACTTC.

The table lists this clone with a few counts. The chain uses TRBV6-8 and TRBJ2-7; unclear D gene. This CDR3 is 18 amino acids long. The germline V and J ends were trimmed by 7 bases and 6 bases, with 31 bases remaining between them. CDR1 is MNHGY, CDR2 SAAAGT, per germline. DNA for the CDR3: TGTGCCAGCAATGTTTACGGTGCTCGGCTTTTCAAAACGCCCGAGCAGTACTTC. This sequence encodes CASNVYGARLFKTPEQYF.

At least ten counts were recorded for this clone. The chain employs TRBV11-3 and TRBJ1-2; 7 bases are shared with TRBD1. V lost 5 bases, J lost 7 bases, and 13 bases stayed unmatched. Germline V gives CDR1 SGHNT, CDR2 YENEEA. This CDR3 comprises 15 residues. CDR3 nucleotides: TGTGCCAGCAGCACACCAGACAGGGAAGGAGGTGGCTACACCTTC. Residues: CASSTPDREGGGYTF. Full variable domain (missing parts from reference TRBV11-3 and TRBJ1-2): EAGVVQSPRYKIIEKKQPVAFWCNPISGHNTLYWYLQNLGQGPELLIRYENEEAVDDSQLPKDRFSAERLKGVDSTLKIQPAELGDSAVYLCASSTPDREGGGYTFGSGTRLTVV.

The chain couples TRBV19 to TRBJ1-5; D is perhaps TRBD1 (6 bases). Germline V gene sequence: CDR1 LNHDA, CDR2 SQIVND (reference sequence). V gave up 10 bases and J gave up 0 bases, with 13 bases separating them. There are 14 residues in the CDR3. CDR3 DNA: TGTGCCACCGAGGACAGACCTAGCAATCAGCCCCAGCATTTT. Translation gives CATEDRPSNQPQHF.

This clone qualifies as medium-sized. J is TRBJ1-5 and V is TRBV6-8; D gene unclear. CDR3 length: 14 residues. In germline, CDR1 is MNHGY, CDR2 SAAAGT. Trimming removed 10 bases at V and 2 bases at J, with 15 bases between. For the CDR3, the DNA is TGTGCCACCTGGACGGCGGTCGGCAATCAGCCCCAGCATTTT. It specifies CATWTAVGNQPQHF.

The CDR3 bases are TGTGCCAGCTCATCCACAGGGGGTGGGCCTGGGGCCAACGTCCTGACTTTC. Residues: CASSSTGGGPGANVLTF. This chain links TRBV18 with TRBJ2-6, with 8 bases fitting TRBD1. CDR1 is KGHSH, CDR2 LQKENI, per germline. The CDR3 loop spans 17 amino acids. The V gene end was trimmed by 5 bases and the J gene end by 2 bases; junction bases not matched to a gene: 8.

This clone is judged large. The V gene is TRBV19, the J gene TRBJ1-5; 7 bases align to TRBD1. The germline CDR1 and CDR2 sequences are LNHDA and SQIVND (reference sequence). V trimming: 7 bases; J trimming: 3 bases; junction bases outside the gene matches: 15. The CDR3 runs 17 residues. The CDR3 coding sequence is TGTGCCAGTAAGGGCCGACAGGGAAGGCCCTCCAATCAGCCCCAGCATTTT. This encodes CASKGRQGRPSNQPQHF.

In this sample, this clone turned up many times. The chain is built from TRBV6-8 and TRBJ1-2; no firm D call. Looked up from germline, CDR1 is MNHGY and CDR2 is SAAAGT. The CDR3 has 13 residues. V was shortened by 7 bases and J by 4 bases, with 13 bases between the two germline ends. The CDR3 is CASTINFGYGYTF. The CDR3 DNA sequence: TGTGCCAGCACTATTAACTTCGGCTATGGCTACACCTTC.

The chain combines TRBV5-1 with TRBJ2-5; TRBD1 might be the D (6 bases). With 4 bases removed from V and 1 base from J, the gap between germline ends came to 11 bases. The CDR3 is made up of 14 amino acids. Germline loops: CDR1 SGHRS, CDR2 YFSETQ. CDR3 residues: CASSPRDTQETQYF. Written as DNA, the CDR3 is TGCGCCAGCAGCCCCCGGGACACCCAAGAGACCCAGTACTTC.

The chain is built from TRBV16 and TRBJ2-1; D not certain. The germline V and J ends were trimmed by 0 bases and 9 bases, with 9 bases remaining between them. CDR3 length: 13 amino acids. Germline CDR1 reads KGHSY; CDR2 reads FQNENV. The CDR3 loop is CASSQSKFSEQFF. In DNA form, the CDR3 reads TGTGCCAGCAGCCAATCGAAATTTTCTGAGCAGTTCTTC.

This clone was seen only a few times. The CDR3 here is CAIHGWGDAGELFF. In DNA form, the CDR3 reads TGTGCCATCCACGGATGGGGGGACGCCGGGGAGCTGTTTTTT. The rearrangement uses TRBV28 and TRBJ2-2, with D possibly matching TRBD2 (6 bases). This CDR3 region has 14 residues. The germline V gene has CDR1 MDHEN and CDR2 SYDVKM. The V end lost 10 bases, the J end lost 6 bases, and 18 bases lay between the germline ends.

This chain connects TRBV18 to TRBJ2-5; D gene uncertain. The V end lost 5 bases, the J end lost 5 bases, and 12 bases lay between the germline ends. From germline, CDR1 is KGHSH and CDR2 LQKENI. The CDR3 extends over 13 amino acids. The CDR3 region is CASSAAFLETQYF. The CDR3 DNA is TGTGCCAGCTCAGCAGCCTTTTTGGAGACCCAGTACTTC.

This clone has ten or more counts. This chain joins TRBV11-3 and TRBJ1-2; D not resolved. CDR1 is SGHNT, CDR2 YENEEA, per germline. The CDR3 runs to 14 residues. The V and J ends lost 5 bases and 5 bases respectively, with 15 bases between them. This CDR3 is CASSGPDWIYGYTF. As DNA, the CDR3 is TGTGCCAGCAGCGGGCCTGACTGGATATATGGCTACACCTTC.

This clone is classed as medium-sized (0.01 to 0.1%). V usage is TRBV11-3 and J usage is TRBJ2-1, with D perhaps matching TRBD1 (6 bases). This CDR3 has 14 residues. From germline, CDR1 is SGHNT and CDR2 YENEEA. Trimming took 6 bases from V and 6 from J, leaving 15 bases between them. For the CDR3, the DNA is TGTGCCAGCAGACGGACAGATAGGGCCAATGAGCAGTTCTTC. Its translation: CASRRTDRANEQFF.

V and J are TRBV5-1 and TRBJ2-7; the D gene is possibly TRBD1 (7 bases). CDR3 length: 20 amino acids. The V end was cut by 0 bases, the J end by 1 base, with 26 bases between. CDR1 and CDR2 from the germline V gene are SGHRS and YFSETQ. The CDR3 protein is CASSLAEPRRGDRRSYEQYF. The CDR3 DNA follows: TGCGCCAGCAGCTTGGCCGAACCCCGCAGGGGGGACAGAAGATCCTACGAGCAGTACTTC.

V is TRBV14 and J is TRBJ2-1; TRBD2 matches at 11 bases. CDR3 size: 13 residues. Trimming cost V 10 bases and J 10 bases; bases outside gene matches: 9. Germline CDR1 and CDR2: SGHDN and FVKESK. CDR3 protein: CATRSGGAVEQFF. The CDR3 nucleotides read TGTGCCACCCGTAGCGGGGGGGCGGTAGAGCAGTTCTTC.

The rearrangement uses TRBV7-2 and TRBJ2-1; D unclear. The CDR3 covers 13 residues. V lost 5 bases, J lost 5 bases, and 10 bases lay in between. Germline values: CDR1 SGHTA, CDR2 FQGNSA. DNA for the CDR3: TGTGCCAGCAGCGCCGAGAACGACAATGAGCAGTTCTTC. The encoded protein is CASSAENDNEQFF.

The chain joins TRBV18 to TRBJ1-2, with D maybe TRBD1 (5 bases). Trimming took off 3 bases at V and 8 bases at J, with 13 bases between the two ends. CDR1 is KGHSH and CDR2 is LQKENI in the germline V gene. The CDR3 has 13 amino acids. CDR3 protein: CASSPFEGRGYTF. The CDR3, as DNA: TGTGCCAGCTCACCTTTTGAGGGGCGGGGCTACACCTTC.

The chain recombines TRBV11-3 with TRBJ2-1; maybe TRBD1 (7 bases). Germline values: CDR1 SGHNT, CDR2 YENEEA. This CDR3 has 15 amino acids. V gave up 1 base and J gave up 6 bases, with 13 bases separating them. CDR3 sequence: CASSLGDSGSNEQFF. The CDR3 bases are TGTGCCAGCAGCTTAGGGGACAGCGGGTCCAATGAGCAGTTCTTC.

The rearrangement links TRBV9 to TRBJ2-1; TRBD2 matches 12 bases. Trimming cost V 0 bases and J 8 bases; bases outside gene matches: 9. The CDR3 sequence is 17 residues long. Germline V CDR1 and CDR2: SGDLS, YYNGEE. CDR3 sequence reads: CASSVVARLAGEHEQFF. In DNA form, the CDR3 reads TGTGCCAGCAGCGTAGTGGCAAGACTAGCGGGGGAGCATGAGCAGTTCTTC.

The chain employs TRBV19 and TRBJ1-4; 10 nucleotides agree with TRBD1. CDR3 size: 15 residues. Germline V gives CDR1 LNHDA, CDR2 SQIVND (reference sequence). V lost 4 bases, J lost 6 bases, and 5 bases stayed unmatched. The CDR3 loop reads CASSTRQGADEKLFF. CDR3 bases: TGTGCCAGTAGTACCAGACAGGGGGCGGATGAAAAACTGTTTTTT.

This clone showed up many times. V is TRBV11-3 and J is TRBJ2-7; D possibly matches TRBD1 or TRBD2 (5 bases each). This CDR3 has 15 amino acids. Trimming took 3 bases from V and 1 from J, leaving 13 bases between them. Germline-derived CDR1 and CDR2 are SGHNT and YENEEA. For the CDR3, the DNA is TGTGCCAGCAGCTTTTCAGGGACGGCTTCCTACGAGCAGTACTTC. Encoded protein: CASSFSGTASYEQYF.

V gene TRBV19 combines with J gene TRBJ1-5; D remains unclear. Per germline, CDR1 LNHDA and CDR2 SQIVND (reference sequence). CDR3 length: 14 amino acids. V lost 6 bases and J lost 6, with 15 bases in between. CDR3 sequence (DNA): TGTGCCAGTAGGACACTACCAGAAGGTCAGCCCCAGCATTTT. Translated: CASRTLPEGQPQHF.

By proportion, this clone is medium-sized. This chain connects TRBV11-3 to TRBJ1-1; D gene ambiguous. CDR3 length equals 15 residues. Trimming shortened V by 5 bases and J by 4 bases, and 17 bases separated the two germline ends. Germline assignment: CDR1 SGHNT and CDR2 YENEEA. The CDR3 here is CASSPGFGFGTEAFF. DNA for the CDR3: TGTGCCAGCAGCCCCGGGTTTGGGTTTGGCACTGAAGCTTTCTTT.

The chain couples TRBV29-1 to TRBJ2-5; D uncertain. Germline CDR1 and CDR2: SQVTM and ANQGSEA. V was clipped by 4 bases and J by 3 bases, with 12 bases between them. CDR3 length equals 13 residues. DNA of the CDR3: TGCAGCGTTGTGGTGAATAGTAAAGAGACCCAGTACTTC. This codes for CSVVVNSKETQYF.